Following are 9 T cell receptor beta chains from one sample sequenced in a study of blood T cells in healthy people across ages. A second PCR of 7 to 11 cycles used a sample-barcoded 5' primer and a J-beta primer mix. One entry per CDR3 protein, called by TCRdb with MiXCR from the 5' RACE reads. The sample records 600,000 or so distinct CDR3 sequences, approximately 30% being singletons. The sequenced sample consisted of blood. These receptors originate from a woman of 80 years or more in good health.

A remark on this clonotype: A read error may explain this, as a much larger clone is one base away. For the CDR3, the DNA is TGTGCCAGCTCAGAGGGTACAATCGCTAGGGCCAACGTCCTGACTTTC. Residues: CASSEGTIARANVLTF. This chain connects TRBV18 to TRBJ2-6, with D possibly being TRBD2 (5 bases). Germline lookup yields CDR1 KGHSH and CDR2 LQKENI. V dropped 5 bases and J dropped 5 bases, with 16 bases sitting between them. The CDR3 has 16 amino acids.

The sample holds many counts of this clonotype. This chain links TRBV19 with TRBJ2-7; D is ambiguous. The CDR3 is 13 amino acids. Trimming left V 7 bases short and J 0 bases short, with 10 bases between. Germline V CDR1 and CDR2: LNHDA, SQIVND (reference sequence). CDR3 DNA sequence: TGTGCCAGTACGCCTTCCCCCTCCTACGAGCAGTACTTC. Protein product: CASTPSPSYEQYF. Based on the CDR3 plus reference TRBV19 and TRBJ2-7, the full variable domain is DGGITQSPKYLFRKEGQNVTLSCEQNLNHDAMYWYRQDPGQGLRLIYYSQIVNDFQKGDIAEGYSVSREKKESFPLTVTSAQKNPTAFYLCASTPSPSYEQYFGPGTRLTVT.

With regard to this clonotype: Given a much more abundant clone one base away, this may be a read error. The rearrangement joins TRBV14 to TRBJ2-1; D ambiguous. Looked up from germline, CDR1 is SGHDN and CDR2 is FVKESK. Trimming took 2 bases from V and 10 from J, leaving 9 bases between them. The CDR3 length is 12 residues. CDR3 DNA: TGTGCCAGCAGCCAATCCTACGGCGAGCAGTTCTTC. Protein product: CASSQSYGEQFF.

This clonotype has ten or more counts. This chain connects TRBV6-5 to TRBJ2-1, with D tentatively TRBD2 (7 bases). V gave up 6 bases and J gave up 3 bases, with 15 bases separating them. The V gene's germline CDR1 is MNHEY and CDR2 SVGAGI. The CDR3 has 15 residues. CDR3 DNA sequence: TGTGCCAGCAGACGAGGGGGGGGGCTCTACAATGAGCAGTTCTTC. Translating gives CASRRGGGLYNEQFF.

There are many counts of this clonotype. The chain has TRBV6-5 and TRBJ1-2; tentative D call: TRBD1 (6 bases). The V gene's germline CDR1 is MNHEY and CDR2 SVGAGI. Trimming removed 0 bases from V and 8 bases from J, with 25 bases in between. The CDR3 extends over 18 amino acids. This CDR3 is CASSYSKQGLDRGLGYTF. CDR3 DNA: TGTGCCAGCAGTTACTCGAAGCAGGGGTTGGATCGGGGCTTGGGCTACACCTTC.

As to this clonotype: The conserved phenylalanine or tryptophan is not found at the CDR3 terminus, so this likely reflects a read error. The chain employs TRBV7-2 and TRBJ2-5; D possibly corresponds to TRBD1 (5 bases). Between the trimmed V and J ends, which lost 1 base and 11 bases, there was a span of 14 bases. The CDR3 is made up of 13 amino acids. From germline, CDR1 is SGHTA and CDR2 FQGNSA. The CDR3, as DNA: TGTGCCAGCAGCTTAGAGGGGCGGAGTGAGCAGTACTCC. The encoded protein is CASSLEGRSEQYS.

This clonotype was found many times. CDR3 region: CSARDEGWGGLGTQYF. CDR3 nucleotides: TGCAGTGCTAGAGATGAGGGATGGGGGGGGTTGGGGACCCAGTACTTC. The V and J genes are TRBV20-1 and TRBJ2-5; 7 bases fit TRBD2. Germline V gene data show CDR1 as DFQATT and CDR2 as SNEGSKA (reference sequence). CDR3 length equals 16 residues. V lost 0 bases to trimming and J lost 7 bases; unmatched junction nucleotides: 14.

This clonotype has ten or more counts. J is TRBJ2-1 and V is TRBV7-9; D is possibly TRBD1 (5 bases). Trimming stripped 2 bases from V and 8 bases from J, with 10 bases between. Per the germline V gene, CDR1 is SEHNR and CDR2 is FQNEAQ (reference sequence). The CDR3 has 13 amino acids. In nucleotides, the CDR3 is TGTGCCAGCAGCTTAATTAGGGGCGATGAGCAGTTCTTC. Protein product: CASSLIRGDEQFF.

V gene TRBV6-5 combines with J gene TRBJ1-1; possibly TRBD1 for D (6 bases). This CDR3 comprises 13 residues. The germline CDR1 and CDR2 sequences are MNHEY and SVGAGI. The germline V and J ends were trimmed by 7 bases and 3 bases, with 12 bases remaining between them. CDR3 nucleotide sequence: TGTGCCAGCAACTTGTACAGGGACACTGAAGCTTTCTTT. Translated: CASNLYRDTEAFF.